This T cell receptor beta chain was found in a study of OX40 agonist ivuxolimab in advanced cancers. Describing the broader study: Ivuxolimab, which targeted the costimulatory receptor OX40 (CD134), was an agonistic, fully human IgG2 monoclonal antibody. Intravenous ivuxolimab was administered to patients every 2 weeks at six dose levels: 0.01, 0.1, 0.3, 1.5, 3 and 10 mg/kg. Of the roughly 54 dose-escalation patients, hepatocellular carcinoma was present in about 19, melanoma in approximately 15, renal cell carcinoma in 9 and head and neck cancer in 9. In the dose-escalation cohort, more than 75% of patients were male, and the mean age was around 60 years, with a range of about 23 to 85. Patients were allowed to have had prior anti-PD-1, anti-PD-L1 or anti-CTLA-4 therapy, and approximately 37% of the dose-escalation patients had been treated with checkpoint inhibitors. Three dose-escalation patients achieved partial responses, one with hepatocellular carcinoma and two with cutaneous melanoma. The purpose of peripheral TCRbeta sequencing was to test whether ivuxolimab changed TCR sequence diversity and led to clonal T-cell expansion. The monotherapy dose-escalation portion (N of about 52 patients) of the phase I ivuxolimab trial is reported in the paper. Results the study describes overall, beyond this receptor: After ivuxolimab, expanded clones were on average more numerous among CD8+ T cells than among CD4+ T cells. At doses from 0.1 to 3.0 mg/kg, clonal expansion was seen in both CD4+ and CD8+ blood T cells between baseline and week 6. Partial responders in the 0.1-3.0 mg/kg groups had among the lowest normalized peripheral clonal expansion, especially among CD8+ T cells. The antigen specificity of the peripheral T cells that underwent clonal expansion was not determined. Low levels of normalized T-cell clonal expansion were also seen in some patients who did not respond.

Genomic DNA was isolated from the sorted cells so that the TCRbeta CDR3 region could be sequenced. The immunoSEQ Assay was used for sequencing of TCRbeta CDR3 regions. The clones in this table, taken by TCRdb from immuneACCESS, are in-frame only. Not every clone is retained; where verified, under half of the shortfall comes from an unresolved V gene, and the cause of the rest is unknown. The sample has roughly 70,000 clones on record, 80% to 95% of them singletons. The top ten hold less than 6% of the sample. Including the terminal cysteine and phenylalanine, the CDR3 comprises 17 residues. Only CDR3 DNA is held: 51 bases, read in frame from base 1. The germline V gene (reference sequence) provides CDR1 MNHEY and CDR2 SMNVEV. The junction shows trimming of 6 bases on V and 0 bases on J, plus 19 bases between the germline ends. About this clone itself: What antigen it recognizes has not been identified. Within one base of it there is no much larger clone, and no base qualities were kept.

The trial excluded patients who had a history of autoimmune disease or who were on systemic immunosuppression. Peripheral blood for TCR sequencing was collected from all dose cohorts at baseline, on cycle 4 day 1, and on cycle 7 day 1. Samples were obtained from an open-label, multicenter, first-in-human phase I dose-escalation trial of ivuxolimab. Adults with locally advanced or metastatic melanoma, renal cell carcinoma, hepatocellular carcinoma or head and neck squamous cell carcinoma were enrolled in the trial. Before TCR sequencing, CD4+ T cells and CD8+ T cells were sorted from peripheral blood as separate populations.

Source: CD4+ or CD8+ T cells sorted from blood, taken in a trial of the OX40 agonist ivuxolimab. This clonotype was obtained from an adult with an advanced solid tumor such as melanoma, head and neck, liver or kidney cancer. The V and J segments used are TRBV27 and TRBJ2-3; there is no confident call for the D gene. CDR3 loop: CASSQTYAESSTDTQYF. The DNA sequence reads TGTGCCAGCAGCCAAACCTACGCAGAGTCTAGCACAGATACGCAGTATTTT.